The T cell receptor beta chain under discussion was sequenced for a study of response to subunit inactivated influenza vaccine. As regards this clonotype: As yet, its antigen is unknown.

Overall study findings and caveats: The authors offered the suggestion that each seasonal influenza vaccination recruits few new T cells.

TCRdb re-analysed the RT-PCR reads in MiXCR, keeping a single row per CDR3 protein. This table has roughly 790,000 distinct CDR3 sequences, less than 25% appearing once. V was shortened by 2 bases and J by 3 bases, with 8 bases between the two germline ends. The CDR3 runs to 14 residues. The germline CDR1 and CDR2 sequences are MNHEY and SVGAGI. The genes are TRBV6-5 and TRBJ1-5; D is possibly TRBD1 (5 bases). The sequence came from a man in his fifties or sixties who received an inactivated influenza vaccine. The sample here was PBMCs from blood, taken around 5 days after vaccination. The CDR3 DNA sequence: TGTGCCAGCAGTTACGGCAGGGTCAATCAGCCCCAGCATTTT. Encoded protein: CASSYGRVNQPQHF.